This TCR beta chain is drawn from a study of blood T cells in healthy people across ages. This clonotype has a count of ten or more. For the second PCR, which ran for about 7 to 11 cycles, a sample-barcoded 5' primer and a J-beta primer mix were used. One entry per CDR3 protein, called by TCRdb with MiXCR from the 5' RACE reads. The table lists 1,800,000 or so distinct CDR3 sequences, about 39% of them singletons. CDR1 is SGHTA, CDR2 FQGNSA, per germline. The CDR3 consists of 14 residues. V shed 4 bases and J 4 bases; nucleotides not matched to a gene: 3. The sample comprised blood. The clonotype originates from a human donor in good health. This rearrangement joins TRBV7-2 to TRBJ1-5; 8 positions agree with TRBD1. CDR3 region: CASSSRTGNQPQHF. For the CDR3, the DNA is TGTGCCAGCAGCTCCAGGACAGGGAATCAGCCCCAGCATTTT.